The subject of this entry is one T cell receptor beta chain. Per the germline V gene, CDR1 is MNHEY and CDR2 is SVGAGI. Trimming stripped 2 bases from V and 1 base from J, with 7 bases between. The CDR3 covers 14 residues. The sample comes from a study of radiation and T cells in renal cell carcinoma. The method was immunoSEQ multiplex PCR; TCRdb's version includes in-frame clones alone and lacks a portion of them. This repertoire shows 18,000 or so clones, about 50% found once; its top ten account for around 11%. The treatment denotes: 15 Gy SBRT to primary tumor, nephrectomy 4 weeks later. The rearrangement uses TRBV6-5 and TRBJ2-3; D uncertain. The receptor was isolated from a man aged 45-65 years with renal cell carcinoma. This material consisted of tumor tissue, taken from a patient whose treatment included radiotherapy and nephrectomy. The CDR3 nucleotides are TGTGCCAGCAGTTACGGGGTCGGCACAGATACGCAGTATTTT. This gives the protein CASSYGVGTDTQYF.